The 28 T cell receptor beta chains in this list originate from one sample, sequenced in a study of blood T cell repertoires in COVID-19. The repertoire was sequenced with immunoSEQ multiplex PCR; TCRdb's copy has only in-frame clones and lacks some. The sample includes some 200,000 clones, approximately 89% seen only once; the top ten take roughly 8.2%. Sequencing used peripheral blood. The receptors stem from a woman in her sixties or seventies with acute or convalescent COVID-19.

The CDR3 region has the DNA TGTGCCAGCTCACCACAGCTTACTAGTTATGAAGCTTTCTTT. This sequence encodes CASSPQLTSYEAFF. This chain links TRBV18 with TRBJ1-1; no clear D gene. Trimming stripped 1 base from V and 7 bases from J, with 13 bases between. The CDR3 sequence is 14 residues long. Germline lookup yields CDR1 KGHSH and CDR2 LQKENI.

The CDR3 DNA reads as TGTGCCAGCAGCACGGGACAGGGTAATTCACCCCTCCACTTT. It yields the protein CASSTGQGNSPLHF. The chain combines TRBV5-8 with TRBJ1-6, with TRBD1 matching 9 bases. After removal of 4 bases from V and 6 bases from J, the junction contained 2 bases not matched to a gene. Germline CDR1 SGHTS, CDR2 YDEGEE. The CDR3 runs to 14 residues. Together with reference TRBV5-8 and TRBJ1-6, the CDR3 gives the full variable domain: EAGVTQSPTHLIKTRGQQATLRCSPISGHTSVYWYQQALGLGLQFLLWYDEGEERNRGNFPPRFSGRQFPNYSSELNVNALELEDSALYLCASSTGQGNSPLHFGNGTRLTVT.

The CDR3 coding sequence is TGCAGCGTTGAAGTTCAGCGTCTGGGGAGCGATGGCTACACCTTC. It codes for CSVEVQRLGSDGYTF. This rearrangement joins TRBV29-1 to TRBJ1-2; D is undetermined. V lost 1 base, J lost 6 bases, and 18 bases lay in between. Germline V gene lookup returns CDR1 SQVTM and CDR2 ANQGSEA. This CDR3 region has 15 residues.

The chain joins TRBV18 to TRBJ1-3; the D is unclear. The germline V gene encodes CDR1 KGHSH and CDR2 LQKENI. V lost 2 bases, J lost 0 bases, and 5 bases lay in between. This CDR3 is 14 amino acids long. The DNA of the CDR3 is TGTGCCAGCTCACCAGGCAGCTCTGGAAACACCATATATTTT. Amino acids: CASSPGSSGNTIYF.

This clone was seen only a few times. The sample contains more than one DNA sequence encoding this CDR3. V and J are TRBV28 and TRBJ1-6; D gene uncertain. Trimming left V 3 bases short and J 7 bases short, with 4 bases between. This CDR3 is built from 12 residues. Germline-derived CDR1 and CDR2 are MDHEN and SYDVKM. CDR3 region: CASSFQNSPLHF. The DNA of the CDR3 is TGTGCCAGCAGTTTTCAGAATTCACCCCTCCACTTT.

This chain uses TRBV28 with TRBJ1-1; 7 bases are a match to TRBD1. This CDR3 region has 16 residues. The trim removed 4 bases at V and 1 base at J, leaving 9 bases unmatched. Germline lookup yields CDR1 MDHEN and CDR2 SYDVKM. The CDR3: CASSYRQGKGNTEAFF. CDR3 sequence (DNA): TGTGCCAGCAGTTACCGACAGGGCAAGGGGAACACTGAAGCTTTCTTT.

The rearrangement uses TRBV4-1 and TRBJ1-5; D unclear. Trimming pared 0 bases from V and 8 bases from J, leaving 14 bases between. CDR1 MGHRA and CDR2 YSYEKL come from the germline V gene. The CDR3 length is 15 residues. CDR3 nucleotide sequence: TGCGCCAGCAGCCAAGATTGGGCAGTGGGTGAGCCCCAGCATTTT. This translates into CASSQDWAVGEPQHF.

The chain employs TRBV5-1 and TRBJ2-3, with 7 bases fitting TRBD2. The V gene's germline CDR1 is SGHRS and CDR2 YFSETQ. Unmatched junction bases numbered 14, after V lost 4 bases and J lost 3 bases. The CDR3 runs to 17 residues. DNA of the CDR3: TGCGCCAGCAGCATAAGCGGGACTCAATCAAGAACAGATACGCAGTATTTT. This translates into CASSISGTQSRTDTQYF. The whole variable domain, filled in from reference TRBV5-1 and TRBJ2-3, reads KAGVTQTPRYLIKTRGQQVTLSCSPISGHRSVSWYQQTPGQGLQFLFEYFSETQRNKGNFPGRFSGRQFSNSRSEMNVSTLELGDSALYLCASSISGTQSRTDTQYFGPGTRLTVL.

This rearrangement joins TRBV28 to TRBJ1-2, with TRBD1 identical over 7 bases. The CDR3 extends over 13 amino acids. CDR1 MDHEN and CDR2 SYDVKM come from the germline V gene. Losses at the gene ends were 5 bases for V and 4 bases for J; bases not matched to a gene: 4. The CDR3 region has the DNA TGTGCCAGCAGTCCGGGACAGATCTATGGCTACACCTTC. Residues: CASSPGQIYGYTF.

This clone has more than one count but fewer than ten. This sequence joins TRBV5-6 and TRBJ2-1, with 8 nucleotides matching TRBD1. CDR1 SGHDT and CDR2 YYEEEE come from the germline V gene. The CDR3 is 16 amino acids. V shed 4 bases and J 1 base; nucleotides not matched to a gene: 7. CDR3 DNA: TGTGCCAGCAGCCTGAGACAGGGGAAGTCCTACAATGAGCAGTTCTTC. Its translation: CASSLRQGKSYNEQFF.

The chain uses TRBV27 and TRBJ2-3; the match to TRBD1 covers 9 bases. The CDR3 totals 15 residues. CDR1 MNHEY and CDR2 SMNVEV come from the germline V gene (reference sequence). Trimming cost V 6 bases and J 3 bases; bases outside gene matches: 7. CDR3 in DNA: TGTGCCAGCAGCCCTCGGGACAGGGTGACAGATACGCAGTATTTT. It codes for CASSPRDRVTDTQYF.

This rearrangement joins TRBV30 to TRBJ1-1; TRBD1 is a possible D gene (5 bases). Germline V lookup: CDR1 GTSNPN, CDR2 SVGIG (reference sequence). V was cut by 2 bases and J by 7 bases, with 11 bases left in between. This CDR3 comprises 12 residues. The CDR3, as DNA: TGTGCCTGGAGTCTGTCAGGGATTGAAGCTTTCTTT. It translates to CAWSLSGIEAFF.

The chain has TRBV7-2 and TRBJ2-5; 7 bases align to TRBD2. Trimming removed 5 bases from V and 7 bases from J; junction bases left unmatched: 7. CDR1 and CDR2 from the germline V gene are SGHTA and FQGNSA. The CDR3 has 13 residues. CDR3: CASSPDQRGTQYF. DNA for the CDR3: TGTGCCAGCAGCCCGGACCAGCGGGGGACCCAGTACTTC.

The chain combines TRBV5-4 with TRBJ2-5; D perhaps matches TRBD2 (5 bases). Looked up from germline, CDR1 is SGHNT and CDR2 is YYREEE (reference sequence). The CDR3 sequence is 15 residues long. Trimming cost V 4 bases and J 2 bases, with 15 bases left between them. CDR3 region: CASSGPGNKQETQYF. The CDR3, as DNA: TGTGCCAGCAGCGGACCCGGGAACAAACAAGAGACCCAGTACTTC.

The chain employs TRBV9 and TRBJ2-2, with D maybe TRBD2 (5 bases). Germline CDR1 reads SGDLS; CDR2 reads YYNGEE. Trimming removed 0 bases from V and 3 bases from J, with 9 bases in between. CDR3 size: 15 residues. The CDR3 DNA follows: TGTGCCAGCAGCGTAGGGGGAGTTGACACCGGGGAGCTGTTTTTT. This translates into CASSVGGVDTGELFF.

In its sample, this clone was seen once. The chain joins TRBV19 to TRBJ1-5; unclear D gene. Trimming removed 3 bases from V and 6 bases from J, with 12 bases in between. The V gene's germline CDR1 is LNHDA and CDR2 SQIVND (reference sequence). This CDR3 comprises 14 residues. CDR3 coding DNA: TGTGCCAGTAGTATCCCCGGGAATCGTCAGCCCCAGCATTTT. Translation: CASSIPGNRQPQHF.

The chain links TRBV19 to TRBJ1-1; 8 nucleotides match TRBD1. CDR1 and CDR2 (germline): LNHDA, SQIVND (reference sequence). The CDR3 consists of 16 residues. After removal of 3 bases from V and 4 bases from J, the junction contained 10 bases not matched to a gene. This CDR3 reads CASSIAAGGGGTEAFF. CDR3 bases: TGTGCCAGTAGTATCGCCGCAGGGGGCGGAGGCACTGAAGCTTTCTTT.

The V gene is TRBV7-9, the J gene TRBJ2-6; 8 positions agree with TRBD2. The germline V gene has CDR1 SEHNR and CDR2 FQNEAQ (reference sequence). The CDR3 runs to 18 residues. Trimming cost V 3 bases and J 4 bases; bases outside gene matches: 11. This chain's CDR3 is CASSFGDGRASGANVLTF. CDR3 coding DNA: TGTGCCAGCAGCTTCGGTGACGGGAGGGCCTCAGGGGCCAACGTCCTGACTTTC.

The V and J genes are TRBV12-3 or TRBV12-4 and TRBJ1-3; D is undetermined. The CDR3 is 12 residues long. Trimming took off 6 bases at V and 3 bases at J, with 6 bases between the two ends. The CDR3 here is CASSPVGNTIYF. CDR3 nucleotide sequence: TGTGCCAGCAGCCCGGTTGGAAACACCATATATTTT.

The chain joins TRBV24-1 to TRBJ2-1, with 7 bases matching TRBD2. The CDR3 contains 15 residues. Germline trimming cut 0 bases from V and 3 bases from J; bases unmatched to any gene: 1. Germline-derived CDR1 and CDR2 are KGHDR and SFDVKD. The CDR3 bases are TGTGCCACCAGTGATTTGAAGCGGGACTACAATGAGCAGTTCTTC. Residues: CATSDLKRDYNEQFF.

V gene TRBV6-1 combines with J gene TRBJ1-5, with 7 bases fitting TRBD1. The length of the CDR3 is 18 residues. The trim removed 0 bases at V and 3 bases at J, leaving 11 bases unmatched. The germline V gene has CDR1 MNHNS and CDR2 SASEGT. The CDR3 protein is CASSEASTGPPNNQPQHF. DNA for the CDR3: TGTGCCAGCAGTGAAGCGTCGACAGGGCCACCAAACAATCAGCCCCAGCATTTT.

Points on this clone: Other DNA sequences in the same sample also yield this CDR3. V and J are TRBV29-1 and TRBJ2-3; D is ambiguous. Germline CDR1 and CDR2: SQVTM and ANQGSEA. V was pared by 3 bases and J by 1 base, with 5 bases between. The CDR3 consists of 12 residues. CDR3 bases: TGCAGCGTTGACCGCGGCACAGATACGCAGTATTTT. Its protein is CSVDRGTDTQYF.

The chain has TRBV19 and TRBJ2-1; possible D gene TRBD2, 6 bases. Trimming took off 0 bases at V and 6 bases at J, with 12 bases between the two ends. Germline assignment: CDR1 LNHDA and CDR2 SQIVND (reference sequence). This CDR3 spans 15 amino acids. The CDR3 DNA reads TGTGCCAGTAGTATAGAAGTACGCGGGGCCAATGAGCAGTTCTTC. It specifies CASSIEVRGANEQFF.

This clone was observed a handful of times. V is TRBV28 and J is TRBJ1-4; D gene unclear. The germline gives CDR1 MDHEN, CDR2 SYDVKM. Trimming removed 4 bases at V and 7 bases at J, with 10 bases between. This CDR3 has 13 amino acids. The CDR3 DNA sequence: TGTGCCAGCAGTTACTTCGGGAGTGAAAAACTGTTTTTT. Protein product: CASSYFGSEKLFF. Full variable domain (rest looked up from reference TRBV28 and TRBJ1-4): DVKVTQSSRYLVKRTGEKVFLECVQDMDHENMFWYRQDPGLGLRLIYFSYDVKMKEKGDIPEGYSVSREKKERFSLILESASTNQTSMYLCASSYFGSEKLFFGSGTQLSVL.

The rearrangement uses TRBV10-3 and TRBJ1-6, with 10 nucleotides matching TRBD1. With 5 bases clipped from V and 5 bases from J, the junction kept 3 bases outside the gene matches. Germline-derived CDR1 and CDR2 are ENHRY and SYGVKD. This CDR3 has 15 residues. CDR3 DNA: TGTGCCATCAGTAAGACAGGGGGCGATAATTCACCCCTCCACTTT. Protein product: CAISKTGGDNSPLHF.

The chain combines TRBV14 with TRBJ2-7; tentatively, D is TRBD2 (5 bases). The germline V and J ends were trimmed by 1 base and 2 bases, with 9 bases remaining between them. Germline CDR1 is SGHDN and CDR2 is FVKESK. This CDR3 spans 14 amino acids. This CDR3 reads CASSQGRNAYEQYF. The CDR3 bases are TGTGCCAGCAGCCAAGGGAGGAACGCCTACGAGCAGTACTTC.

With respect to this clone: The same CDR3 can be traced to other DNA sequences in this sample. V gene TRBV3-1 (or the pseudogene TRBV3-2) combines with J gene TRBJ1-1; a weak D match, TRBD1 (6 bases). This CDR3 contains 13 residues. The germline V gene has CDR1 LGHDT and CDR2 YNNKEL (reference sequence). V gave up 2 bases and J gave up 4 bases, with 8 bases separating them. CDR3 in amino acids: CASSQQGGTEAFF. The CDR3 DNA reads TGTGCCAGCAGCCAACAAGGGGGCACTGAAGCTTTCTTT.

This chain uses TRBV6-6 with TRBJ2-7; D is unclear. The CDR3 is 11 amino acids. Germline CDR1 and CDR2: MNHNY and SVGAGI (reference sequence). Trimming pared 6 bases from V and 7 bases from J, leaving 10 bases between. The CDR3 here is CASRVGSEQYV. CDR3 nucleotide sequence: TGTGCCAGCAGGGTGGGCAGTGAGCAGTACGTC.